The rows below give T cell receptor beta chains drawn from one sample of a study of blood T cell repertoires in COVID-19. Profiling relied on immunoSEQ multiplex PCR, and the TCRdb table lists in-frame clones only, not all of them. The sample has more than 300,000 clones; nearly 90% are singletons. The specimen was peripheral blood. The origin of the receptors is a woman in her thirties or forties with COVID-19, enrolled during active disease. The CDR3 runs from the conserved cysteine through the conserved F or W. A D gene is named only where the DNA matches it firmly. Not all rows give a size; the values are once, few, many and, for expanded clones, a class.

V	D	J	size	DNA	CDR3
TRBV28	NA	TRBJ2-3	NA	TGTGCCAGCAGTTTCCGCCAGGGGCTCACAGATACGCAGTATTTT	CASSFRQGLTDTQYF
TRBV28	NA	TRBJ1-2	NA	TGTGCCAGCAGCCTTGACAGTAACTATGGCTACACCTTC	CASSLDSNYGYTF
TRBV9	NA	TRBJ2-3	NA	TGTGCCAGCAGCGCGGCAGATACGCAGTATTTT	CASSAADTQYF
TRBV3-1/TRBV3-2	TRBD1	TRBJ1-1	NA	TGTGCCAGCAGCCAATACATAGGGGGCGCGGGTACTGAAGCTTTCTTT	CASSQYIGGAGTEAFF
TRBV5-1	NA	TRBJ2-7	NA	TGCGCCAGCAGCCTTGGGACTCTCCAAGGAGGGGTCTCCTACGAGCAGTACTTC	CASSLGTLQGGVSYEQYF
TRBV7-3	TRBD2	TRBJ2-3	once	TGTGCCAGCAGCCGCGGAACGGGAGGAGATACGCAGTATTTT	CASSRGTGGDTQYF
TRBV7-9	NA	TRBJ2-2	NA	TGTGCCAGCAGCCGCCCGTGGGCGCCGCCCAACACCGGGGAGCTGTTTTTT	CASSRPWAPPNTGELFF
TRBV24-1	NA	TRBJ1-1	NA	TGTGCCACCCGGGGAATACAGGGGAACACTGAAGCTTTCTTT	CATRGIQGNTEAFF
TRBV2	TRBD1	TRBJ1-1	NA	TGTGCCAGTCAATCGGCAGGGGGGAGGACTGAAGCTTTCTTT	CASQSAGGRTEAFF
TRBV7-2	NA	TRBJ2-3	NA	TGTGCCAGCAGCTTACTTTACACAGATACGCAGTATTTT	CASSLLYTDTQYF
TRBV6-2/TRBV6-3	TRBD1	TRBJ2-1	NA	TGTGCCAGCAGTCTGGACAGGGGGAATTACAATGAGCAGTTCTTC	CASSLDRGNYNEQFF
TRBV29-1	NA	TRBJ1-1	NA	TGCAGCGGCCGGGGGGCTGAAGCTTTCTTT	CSGRGAEAFF
TRBV15	NA	TRBJ1-1	few	TGTGCCACCAGCAGACACCGGGACACTGAAGCTTTCTTT	CATSRHRDTEAFF
TRBV27	NA	TRBJ2-1	few	TGTGCCAGCAGAACAGGGGGGGTTAACAATGAGCAGTTCTTC	CASRTGGVNNEQFF
TRBV10-3	NA	TRBJ2-1	NA	TGTGCCATCAGCCTCCTCCACAATGAGCAGTTCTTC	CAISLLHNEQFF
TRBV2	TRBD2	TRBJ2-1	NA	TGTGCCAGCGGCGAGGAGGGACTAGCGGTCTCCTACAATGAGCAGTTCTTC	CASGEEGLAVSYNEQFF
TRBV27	NA	TRBJ2-1	NA	TGTGCCAGCAGGAGCGGTACGGATGAGCAGTTCTTC	CASRSGTDEQFF
TRBV11-2	TRBD2	TRBJ2-2	NA	TGTGCCAGCAGCTTGCGGACTAGCGGGGGCCGCAACACCGGGGAGCTGTTTTTT	CASSLRTSGGRNTGELFF
TRBV2	TRBD1	TRBJ1-2	NA	TGTGCCAGCAGGGACAGGGATTTTTATGGCTACACCTTC	CASRDRDFYGYTF
TRBV5-5	NA	TRBJ1-3	NA	TGTGCCAGCAGCTTGTGGGGGTTGTGGGACACCGCATTCTCTGGAAACACCATATATTTT	CASSLWGLWDTAFSGNTIYF
TRBV7-2	NA	TRBJ1-1	NA	TGTGCCAGCAGCTTAGCGTGGCGGGGGGTGGTGGGTGAAGCTTTCTTT	CASSLAWRGVVGEAFF
TRBV7-2	TRBD1	TRBJ2-1	NA	TGTGCCAGCAGCGGGCTGGGCGGACAGGGATACAATGAGCAGTTCTTC	CASSGLGGQGYNEQFF
TRBV4-3	TRBD2	TRBJ2-1	NA	TGCGCCAGCAGCCAAGATCTAAGGGCTAGCGGGGGAAATGAGCAGTTCTTC	CASSQDLRASGGNEQFF
TRBV28	TRBD1	TRBJ1-6	NA	TGTGCCAGCAAGGGACAGGGGGCACCCGCGCTTAATTCACCCCTCCACTTT	CASKGQGAPALNSPLHF
TRBV11-2	NA	TRBJ1-4	NA	TGTGCCAGCAGCCGAACGGGGGGCTCGGGAGCGGAAAAACTGTTTTTT	CASSRTGGSGAEKLFF
TRBV5-1	TRBD1	TRBJ2-1	NA	TGCGCCAGCAGCTCGGCGGCCGGGACAGGGTGGGGCAATGAGCAGTTCTTC	CASSSAAGTGWGNEQFF
TRBV5-1	NA	TRBJ1-1	few	TGCGCCAGCAGCTGGAATCCAGGGTTGACGAACACTGAAGCTTTCTTT	CASSWNPGLTNTEAFF